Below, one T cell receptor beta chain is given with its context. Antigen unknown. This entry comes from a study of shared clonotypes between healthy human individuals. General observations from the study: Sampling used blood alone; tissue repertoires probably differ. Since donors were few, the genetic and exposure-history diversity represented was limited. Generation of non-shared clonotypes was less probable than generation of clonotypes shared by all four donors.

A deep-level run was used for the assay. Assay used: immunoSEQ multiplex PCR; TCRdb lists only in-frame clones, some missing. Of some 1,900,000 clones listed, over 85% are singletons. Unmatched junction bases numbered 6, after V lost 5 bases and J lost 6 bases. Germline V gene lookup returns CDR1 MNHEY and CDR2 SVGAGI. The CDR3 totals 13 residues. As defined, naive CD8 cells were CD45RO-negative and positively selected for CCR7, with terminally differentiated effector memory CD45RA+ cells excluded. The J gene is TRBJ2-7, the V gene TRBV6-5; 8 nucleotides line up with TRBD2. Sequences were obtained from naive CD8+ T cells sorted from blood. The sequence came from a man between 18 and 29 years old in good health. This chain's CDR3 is CASSDRLAGEQYF. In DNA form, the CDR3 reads TGTGCCAGCAGTGACCGGCTAGCGGGCGAGCAGTACTTC.